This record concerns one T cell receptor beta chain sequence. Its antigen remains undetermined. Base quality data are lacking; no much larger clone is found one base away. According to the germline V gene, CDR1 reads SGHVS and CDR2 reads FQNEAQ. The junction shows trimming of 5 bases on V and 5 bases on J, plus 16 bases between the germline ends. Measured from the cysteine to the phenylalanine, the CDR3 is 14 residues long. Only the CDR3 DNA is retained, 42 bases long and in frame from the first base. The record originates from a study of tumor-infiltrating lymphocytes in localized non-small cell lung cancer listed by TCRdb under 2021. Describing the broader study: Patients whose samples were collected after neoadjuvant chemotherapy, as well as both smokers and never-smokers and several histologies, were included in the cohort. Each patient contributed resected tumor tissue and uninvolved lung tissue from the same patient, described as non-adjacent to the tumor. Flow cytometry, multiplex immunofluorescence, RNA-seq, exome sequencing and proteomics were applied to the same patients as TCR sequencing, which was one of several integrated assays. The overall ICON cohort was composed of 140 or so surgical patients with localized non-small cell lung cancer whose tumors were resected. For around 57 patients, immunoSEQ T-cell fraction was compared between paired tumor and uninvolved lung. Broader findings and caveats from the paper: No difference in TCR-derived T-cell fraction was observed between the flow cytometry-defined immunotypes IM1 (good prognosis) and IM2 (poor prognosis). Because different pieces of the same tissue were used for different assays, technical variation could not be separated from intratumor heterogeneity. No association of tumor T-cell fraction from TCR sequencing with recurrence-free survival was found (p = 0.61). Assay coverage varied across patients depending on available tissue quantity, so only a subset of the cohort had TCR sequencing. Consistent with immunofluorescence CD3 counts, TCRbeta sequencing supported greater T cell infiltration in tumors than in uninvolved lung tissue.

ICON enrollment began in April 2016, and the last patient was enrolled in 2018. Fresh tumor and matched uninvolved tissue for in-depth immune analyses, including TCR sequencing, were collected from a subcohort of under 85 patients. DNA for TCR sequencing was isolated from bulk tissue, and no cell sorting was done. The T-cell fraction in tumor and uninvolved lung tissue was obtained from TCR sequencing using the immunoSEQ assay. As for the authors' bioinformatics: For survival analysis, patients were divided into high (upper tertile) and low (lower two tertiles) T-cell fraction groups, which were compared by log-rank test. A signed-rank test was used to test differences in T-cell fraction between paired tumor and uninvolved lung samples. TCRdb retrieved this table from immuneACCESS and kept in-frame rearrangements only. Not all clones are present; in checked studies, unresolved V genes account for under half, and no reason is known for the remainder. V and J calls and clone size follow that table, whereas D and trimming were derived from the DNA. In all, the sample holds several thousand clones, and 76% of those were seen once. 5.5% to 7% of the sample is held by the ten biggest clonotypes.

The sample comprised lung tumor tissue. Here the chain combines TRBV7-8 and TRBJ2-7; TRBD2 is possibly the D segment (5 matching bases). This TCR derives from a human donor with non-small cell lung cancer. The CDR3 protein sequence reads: CASSPEENIHEQYF. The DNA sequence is TGTGCCAGCAGCCCGGAGGAGAATATCCACGAGCAGTACTTC.